This section outlines one T cell receptor beta chain sequence together with its context. The target of this receptor is not known. In this CDR3 the conserved last residue, phenylalanine or tryptophan, is missing, so a read error is likely. For repertoire sequencing, the TCR beta CDR3 regions were amplified from RNA transcripts. The first round was an RT-PCR using HTBI primers with the Qiagen OneStep RT-PCR kit, and this first round was followed by a second-round multiplex PCR, then size selection and purification. The libraries underwent paired-end sequencing with 100 bp reads on an Illumina HiSeq2000. Concerning the study's data processing: SOAPnuke was used to process the reads, throwing out any read that had adapters, had uncalled bases, had a mean Phred below 15, or lacked an exact constant-primer or identifier match. COPE v1.2.5 was used to merge the high-quality paired reads. Each unique nucleotide sequence was defined as a clonotype, and clonotypes were aligned to IMGT TRB V, D and J references with MiTCR v1.1. Only V-J combinations with frequency above 0.0001 were analysed, covering 99.2% of repertoires. For each V-J combination, a TCR clonal expansion and chaos score was defined as the ratio of F50 clonal expansion to chaos observed in the TCRdist matrix. Welch's t-statistics and random forest were used to narrow the features down to around 12 V-J combinations, which were then fed into a naive Bayes classifier. Thyroid-blood repertoire similarity was quantified with the Morisita-Horn index. TCRdb itself trimmed the public reads at Q25 with fastp, ran MiXCR and retained productive beta chains. CDR3 protein duplicates are merged, each entry listing the most common genes and DNA. TCRdb, rather than the study authors, made the V and J calls. A total of about 210,000 distinct CDR3 sequences appear in this sample, under 30% of them only once. The top ten clones comprise around 9.8% of the sample.

This sample was taken from a study of Graves' ophthalmopathy and Graves' hyperthyroidism (dated by TCRdb to 2017 to 2018). At the level of the whole study: Peripheral blood was collected at initial diagnosis, prior to any treatment. For independent validation, a separate cohort was made up of 18 to 20 hyperthyroidism patients plus 17 patients who later progressed from hyperthyroidism to ophthalmopathy. The 100 or so discovery patients were randomly split 7:3 into training and test sets. After sampling, hyperthyroidism patients received methimazole starting at 30 mg daily, and ophthalmopathy patients received high-dose intravenous methylprednisolone. In total, 135 blood samples were TCR-sequenced: 40 to 45 ophthalmopathy, 75 hyperthyroidism and around 17 hyperthyroidism-to-ophthalmopathy patients. A discovery set of 100 patients (43 ophthalmopathy, 55 to 65 stable hyperthyroidism) was enrolled to explore V-J signatures distinguishing ophthalmopathy from hyperthyroidism. TCR beta repertoire signatures were used to distinguish Graves' ophthalmopathy from Graves' hyperthyroidism and to predict progression to ophthalmopathy. T-cell repertoires of thyroid tissue and blood were compared in several hyperthyroidism patients. What the research found in general, with its limitations: Most of the expanded thyroid clonotypes with a frequency above 0.001 were also detected in blood, and it was suggested that the thyroid immune response may be reflected by blood repertoires. No statistical method was used to set the sample size in advance, and the investigators knew which group each participant was assigned to. The 13-signature model separated ophthalmopathy from stable hyperthyroidism with around 90% sensitivity and about 84% specificity in cross-validation, and 80%/75% in the test set. In validation, the model predicted ophthalmopathy progression with nearly 71% sensitivity and roughly 72% specificity; 12 predicted patients were CT-confirmed with GO in a median of around 6 months.

V loses 4 bases, J loses 6 bases, and the germline ends lie 7 bases apart. The CDR3 comprises 11 residues, both ends counted. Only the CDR3 part of the read is kept: 33 bases, read in frame from the first base. The germline V gene sets CDR1 to MDHEN and CDR2 to SYDVKM. Patients with ophthalmopathy had moderately to severely active disease, with a Clinical Activity Score of 3 or more, a NOSPECS grade of 4 or more, and a disease duration of less than 3 months. Patients were excluded if they had other autoimmune diseases, uncontrolled infections, pregnancy or lactation. Diagnosis was based on clinical symptoms, serum thyroxine, TRAb, thyroid ultrasound and orbital computed tomography. PBMCs were isolated from 10 ml of fresh peripheral blood by Ficoll-Paque density gradient centrifugation. Trizol reagent was used to extract the total RNA, and its quality was then checked on an Agilent 2100 Bioanalyzer.

What was sequenced was peripheral blood. The chain is encoded by TRBV28 joined to TRBJ2-7, with TRBD1 perhaps the D gene, on 5 matching bases. The TCR was taken from a middle-aged man with Graves' ophthalmopathy. Donor details come from another sample of the same person, matched by shared clones. The encoded CDR3 is CASSSDSEQYL. The DNA sequence reads TGTGCCAGCAGTTCCGACAGCGAGCAGTACCTC.